These T cell receptor beta chains were read from a single sample in a study of cytomegalovirus exposure and HLA in healthy donors. Profiled with immunoSEQ multiplex PCR; TCRdb holds only in-frame clones, not every one. The sample holds around 160,000 clones, around four fifths seen once. The sample comprised PBMCs. The origin of the receptors is a male donor in good health and CMV-seropositive. Each CDR3 is given with its conserved first and last residue. Each record gives: J gene, V gene, D gene, clone size, CDR3 protein, CDR3 DNA. A D gene is named only where the DNA matches it firmly. Clone size is not always given. Where it is, it says once, few, many or a class for expanded clones.

>TRBJ1-1|TRBV6-6|TRBD1|few
CASREGQTNTEAFF
TGTGCCAGCAGAGAGGGACAGACGAACACTGAAGCTTTCTTT
>TRBJ2-6|TRBV28|-|once
CASSLLTGYSGANVLTF
TGTGCCAGCAGTTTACTAACGGGATACTCTGGGGCCAACGTCCTGACTTTC
>TRBJ2-3|TRBV7-2|TRBD2|-
CASSPGGVAGTTDTQYF
TGTGCCAGCAGCCCAGGCGGGGTAGCGGGGACCACAGATACGCAGTATTTT
>TRBJ1-3|TRBV10-2|TRBD1|-
CASSDRTGTGFWGNTIYF
TGCGCCAGCAGTGACCGGACCGGGACAGGGTTTTGGGGAAACACCATATATTTT
>TRBJ1-1|TRBV5-8|-|-
CASSFRESAANTEAFF
TGTGCCAGCAGCTTCCGGGAATCGGCGGCGAACACTGAAGCTTTCTTT
>TRBJ2-7|TRBV28|TRBD1|once
CASSLTGGGPRYEQYF
TGTGCCAGCAGTCTAACAGGGGGCGGCCCTCGCTACGAGCAGTACTTC
>TRBJ1-2|TRBV6-5|TRBD1|-
CASRDRAENGYTF
TGTGCCAGCAGGGACAGGGCAGAGAATGGCTACACCTTC
>TRBJ1-5|TRBV19|-|-
CASSPGRGQPQHF
TGTGCCAGTAGCCCCGGTAGAGGGCAGCCCCAGCATTTT
>TRBJ1-4|TRBV7-9|-|once
CASSRFGGRVF
TGTGCCAGCAGTCGTTTCGGCGGTCGGGTTTTT
>TRBJ1-1|TRBV4-1|-|-
CASSQPGVGTEAFF
TGCGCCAGCAGCCAACCGGGTGTGGGCACTGAAGCTTTCTTT
>TRBJ2-1|TRBV15|-|once
CATSRDPLRFSGNEQFF
TGTGCCACCAGCAGAGATCCCCTCCGTTTTTCAGGGAACGAGCAGTTCTTC
>TRBJ2-2|TRBV7-3|TRBD2|once
CASSRTSGGGTGELFF
TGTGCCAGCAGCCGGACTAGCGGGGGAGGCACCGGGGAGCTGTTTTTT
>TRBJ1-2|TRBV7-3|TRBD1|once
CASSYDRGGGYTF
TGTGCCAGCAGCTATGACAGGGGTGGAGGCTACACCTTC
>TRBJ2-5|TRBV6-1|-|-
CASTTGRGVQETQYF
TGTGCCAGCACCACGGGCAGGGGGGTCCAAGAGACCCAGTACTTC
>TRBJ1-5|TRBV15|TRBD1|-
CATSREGDSYSNQPQHF
TGTGCCACCAGCAGAGAGGGGGACAGTTATAGCAATCAGCCCCAGCATTTT
>TRBJ1-2|TRBV6-1|-|-
CATVGGFDGYTF
TGTGCCACCGTCGGGGGGTTCGATGGCTACACCTTC
>TRBJ2-2|TRBV18|-|-
CASSSEQGYTGELFF
TGTGCCAGCTCCAGCGAACAGGGTTACACCGGGGAGCTGTTTTTT
>TRBJ1-3|TRBV7-8|TRBD1|-
CASSSQGARASSGNTIYF
TGTGCCAGCAGTTCCCAGGGGGCACGCGCCTCTTCTGGAAACACCATATATTTT
>TRBJ2-7|TRBV5-6|TRBD1|-
CASSFLGQGNYEQYF
TGTGCCAGCAGCTTTCTCGGACAGGGGAACTACGAGCAGTACTTC
>TRBJ2-3|TRBV12-5|TRBD2|-
CASGSTTSGGGDTQYF
TGTGCTAGTGGTTCCACGACTAGCGGGGGAGGAGATACGCAGTATTTT
>TRBJ1-5|TRBV30|-|-
CAWSVPAGPQHF
TGTGCCTGGAGTGTACCCGCGGGACCCCAGCATTTT
>TRBJ2-1|TRBV13|TRBD1|-
CASSSPGTGGVNEQFF
TGTGCCAGCAGCTCCCCCGGGACAGGGGGCGTAAATGAGCAGTTCTTC
>TRBJ2-7|TRBV13|TRBD1|-
CASSSRRDRAYEQYF
TGTGCCAGCAGCTCCCGCCGGGACAGAGCCTACGAGCAGTACTTC
>TRBJ2-7|TRBV27|TRBD1|-
CASGGGTGQKNEQYF
TGTGCCAGCGGGGGGGGGACAGGGCAAAAGAACGAGCAGTACTTC
>TRBJ1-2|TRBV7-3|-|-
CASSYYGDYGYTF
TGTGCCAGCAGCTATTACGGGGACTATGGCTACACCTTC
>TRBJ1-1|TRBV29-1|-|few
CSVASNTEAFF
TGCAGCGTTGCCTCGAACACTGAAGCTTTCTTT
>TRBJ2-1|TRBV6-6|-|-
CASRANTDRYNEQFF
TGTGCCAGCAGGGCGAATACAGACCGTTACAATGAGCAGTTCTTC
>TRBJ1-2|TRBV2|TRBD1|-
CASSATVTGTGGYTF
TGTGCCAGCAGTGCTACCGTGACAGGGACGGGTGGCTACACCTTC
>TRBJ2-5|TRBV7-8|TRBD1|-
CASSSRGQREETQYF
TGTGCCAGCAGCTCGAGGGGACAGCGAGAAGAGACCCAGTACTTC
>TRBJ1-2|TRBV7-2|-|-
CASSPTPSTGYFGGYTF
TGTGCCAGCAGCCCGACCCCCAGTACAGGGTATTTTGGTGGCTACACCTTC
>TRBJ2-3|TRBV18|TRBD2|-
CASSPPSGYKDTQYF
TGTGCCAGCTCACCACCTAGCGGGTACAAAGATACGCAGTATTTT
>TRBJ1-6|TRBV30|-|few
CAWSRSSWGVSLHF
TGTGCCTGGAGTAGAAGTTCATGGGGCGTATCCCTCCACTTT
>TRBJ2-3|TRBV6-5|TRBD1|-
CASSYSTGGVDTQYF
TGTGCCAGCAGTTACTCGACAGGGGGCGTGGATACGCAGTATTTT
>TRBJ1-4|TRBV6-6|-|-
CASRTGSNEKLFF
TGTGCCAGCAGAACAGGTTCTAATGAAAAACTGTTTTTT